A single sample is the source of the 3 T cell receptor beta chains below, sequenced in a study of T cells in Graves' hyperthyroidism and ophthalmopathy. TCR beta CDR3 region amplification was performed from RNA transcripts. The TCR CDR3 was amplified in a first-round RT-PCR using the HTBI primer set. TCRdb recomputed calls from the multiplex PCR reads with MiXCR, one row per CDR3 protein. This table holds a few hundred thousand distinct CDR3 sequences, about 20% found once. Source material: blood. Receptor source: a man aged 25-45 years with Graves' ophthalmopathy.

This chain connects TRBV28 to TRBJ1-1; 8 bases align to TRBD1. The CDR3 loop spans 12 amino acids. V gave up 7 bases and J gave up 4 bases; unmatched junction bases: 2. From germline, CDR1 is MDHEN and CDR2 SYDVKM. The CDR3 nucleotides are TGTGCCAGCACCACAGGGGGCACTGAAGCTTTCTTT. Its protein product is CASTTGGTEAFF.

This clonotype was recorded many times. V usage is TRBV7-3 and J usage is TRBJ1-4; TRBD1 might be the D (6 bases). The CDR3 contains 15 residues. Germline CDR1 and CDR2: SGHTA and FQGTGA. Deletions cut 2 bases from V and 3 bases from J, with 10 bases between. CDR3 nucleotide sequence: TGTGCCAGCAGCTTATCCGGACAGCCTAATGAAAAACTGTTTTTT. Translating it yields CASSLSGQPNEKLFF.

This clonotype was counted at least ten times. V usage is TRBV2 and J usage is TRBJ2-7; TRBD2 is a possible D gene (5 bases). The CDR3 runs 15 residues. Germline lookup yields CDR1 SNHLY and CDR2 FYNNEI. V was cut by 0 bases and J by 5 bases, with 14 bases left in between. The DNA of the CDR3 is TGTGCCAGCAGTGAAGCGCTATGGTTTAGCGACGAGCAGTACTTC. Translating it yields CASSEALWFSDEQYF.